This is a list of T cell receptor beta chains from one sample in a study of T cell clusters in autoimmune cytopenias. TCRdb re-called the multiplex PCR reads and shows each CDR3 protein once, DNA omitted. The sample has about 15,000 distinct CDR3 sequences. The sample was peripheral blood. The receptors were sampled from a human donor with an autoimmune cytopenia or autoimmune hepatitis (not recorded which). Both conserved end residues are part of each CDR3. Size is omitted from some rows. Given values are once, few, many or a class for expanded clones.

j_call: TRBJ2-1
v_call: TRBV6-1
clone_size: -
cdr3_aa: CASSERPASGRAYNEQFF

j_call: TRBJ2-1
v_call: TRBV5-4
clone_size: -
cdr3_aa: CASSLLGFGSYNEQFF

j_call: TRBJ1-5
v_call: TRBV27
clone_size: -
cdr3_aa: CASSLQGGNQPQHF

j_call: TRBJ1-2
v_call: TRBV6-1
clone_size: medium-sized
cdr3_aa: CASSWGPANYGYTF

j_call: TRBJ1-2
v_call: TRBV13
clone_size: -
cdr3_aa: CASSLSRLFGYTF

j_call: TRBJ1-4
v_call: TRBV5-6
clone_size: -
cdr3_aa: CASSLQGRDEKLFF

j_call: TRBJ1-5
v_call: TRBV19
clone_size: -
cdr3_aa: CASSDWHNSNQPQHF

j_call: TRBJ2-3
v_call: TRBV12-3/TRBV12-4
clone_size: -
cdr3_aa: CASSSSGFGDTQYF

j_call: TRBJ2-7
v_call: TRBV29-1
clone_size: -
cdr3_aa: CSVTGTGEYYEQYF

j_call: TRBJ2-3
v_call: TRBV21-1
clone_size: -
cdr3_aa: CASSYRRRAYTDTQYF

j_call: TRBJ2-7
v_call: TRBV20-1
clone_size: -
cdr3_aa: CSARGQTGSYEQYF

j_call: TRBJ1-5
v_call: TRBV19
clone_size: -
cdr3_aa: CASSMGVNSNQPQHF

j_call: TRBJ2-3
v_call: TRBV5-6
clone_size: -
cdr3_aa: CASSLGGGAPDTQYF

j_call: TRBJ2-5
v_call: TRBV12-3/TRBV12-4
clone_size: -
cdr3_aa: CASSSSGGAEETQYF

j_call: TRBJ1-1
v_call: TRBV18
clone_size: -
cdr3_aa: CASSRQGTEAFF

j_call: TRBJ1-4
v_call: TRBV15
clone_size: -
cdr3_aa: CATSRELPGPNEKLFF

j_call: TRBJ2-6
v_call: TRBV6-1
clone_size: medium-sized
cdr3_aa: CASSEAPKPGANVLTF

j_call: TRBJ1-5
v_call: TRBV30
clone_size: -
cdr3_aa: CAWSGQNQPQHF

j_call: TRBJ1-3
v_call: TRBV5-6
clone_size: -
cdr3_aa: CASSHGTPGNTIYF

j_call: TRBJ1-2
v_call: TRBV19
clone_size: -
cdr3_aa: CASSIGGDFYGYTF